Listed below are T cell receptor beta chains from one sample, sequenced in a study of breast tumors, draining lymph nodes, adjacent tissues. Each CDR3 protein gets one entry after TCRdb re-called the multiplex PCR reads with MiXCR. Counted here are fewer than 200,000 distinct CDR3 sequences, 30% to 35% occurring once; the ten biggest clones make up approximately 4.3%. The material sequenced was axillary lymph node tissue. All receptors come from a female donor with breast cancer. Some clones in this sample may be carry-over from other donors' samples. CDR3s include the opening cysteine and the closing phenylalanine or tryptophan. Fields, in order: clone size, J gene, D gene, V gene, CDR3 DNA, CDR3 protein. The D gene is left open where the match is weak. Where a row states a size, it is once, few, many or the class of an expanded clone; other rows omit it.

. TRBJ1-4 . TRBV7-3 TGTGCCAGCAGCTTGGACAACCAGCGGGGGGGCCCCACTAATGAAAAACTGTTTTTT CASSLDNQRGGPTNEKLFF
many TRBJ1-4 . TRBV6-5 TGTGCCAGCGGCTACTCCGGGACATTTGAAAAACTGTTTTTT CASGYSGTFEKLFF
many TRBJ1-3 TRBD1 TRBV20-1 TGCAGTGCTAGCTTACAGGGGGGAAACACCATATATTTT CSASLQGGNTIYF
. TRBJ1-3 TRBD1 TRBV7-9 TGTGCCAGCAGCCCGAGAGGGGGCTCCTCTGGAAACACCATATATTTT CASSPRGGSSGNTIYF
. TRBJ1-5 TRBD1 TRBV14 TGTGCCAGCAGCCGGAGGACAGGAACTCTACCCCAGCATTTT CASSRRTGTLPQHF
many TRBJ1-5 . TRBV19 TGTGCCAGTGAGGAGCACCACCTTTTATATAGCAATCAGCCCCAGCATTTT CASEEHHLLYSNQPQHF
many TRBJ2-3 TRBD2 TRBV20-1 TGCAGTGCTAGTAGCGGGGCCCTGGGGGATACGCAGTATTTT CSASSGALGDTQYF
. TRBJ1-5 . TRBV25-1 TGTGCCAGCAGTGGTTTGGCAGGTCGTGTCAATCAGCCCCAGCATTTT CASSGLAGRVNQPQHF
many TRBJ2-1 TRBD2 TRBV11-2 TGTGCCAGCAGCCCCCATCGGCGGGGGGCCTACAATGAGCAGTTCTTC CASSPHRRGAYNEQFF
once TRBJ2-7 TRBD2 TRBV20-1 TGCAGTGCTCGGACTAGCGGGGACTCCTACGAGCAGTACTTC CSARTSGDSYEQYF
many TRBJ2-5 TRBD1 TRBV7-9 TGTGCCAGCAGCTTAGAGGGGACAGGGGTCGGGGAGACCCAGTACTTC CASSLEGTGVGETQYF
. TRBJ2-5 . TRBV5-1 TGCGCCAGCAGCTCTTTGAATACTGGGGGGAAAGAGGCCCAGTACTTC CASSSLNTGGKEAQYF
many TRBJ1-3 . TRBV4-1 TGCGCCAGCAGCCCCCTGACAGGAAACACCATATATTTT CASSPLTGNTIYF
many TRBJ2-1 TRBD1 TRBV7-9 TGTGCCAGCAGCTTAGCTGGACAGGCACTGTACAATGAGCAGTTCTTC CASSLAGQALYNEQFF
. TRBJ2-1 . TRBV27 TGTGCCAGCGGGTCAGGGCGGTTCTACAATGAGCAGTTCTTC CASGSGRFYNEQFF
. TRBJ2-2 TRBD1 TRBV7-9 TGTGCCAGCAGCGCTGGGACAGGGAGGACCGGGGAGCTGTCTTGG CASSAGTGRTGELSW
. TRBJ2-7 TRBD2 TRBV6-5 TGTGCTAGAGACGTTAGCGGGAACTACGAGCAGTACTTC CARDVSGNYEQYF
many TRBJ2-5 TRBD2 TRBV20-1 TGCAGTGCCGGGACTAGGGAGGGTCTGGAGACCCAGTACTTC CSAGTREGLETQYF
. TRBJ1-3 . TRBV9 TGTGCCAGCAGCACCCGGGTGGACACCATATATTTT CASSTRVDTIYF
many TRBJ2-7 TRBD1 TRBV10-3 TGTGCCATCAGTGATCTAGGACAGGGCTCACGGGAGCAGTACTTC CAISDLGQGSREQYF
. TRBJ1-5 TRBD1 TRBV28 TGTGCCAGCAGTTTGGACAGGGGGCCGGGTGGGCCCCAGCATTTT CASSLDRGPGGPQHF
. TRBJ2-7 . TRBV11-2 TGTGCCAGCAGCTTAGCTGGGGGGGGGGCTAGGGGCGAGCAGTACTTC CASSLAGGGARGEQYF
many TRBJ2-1 TRBD2 TRBV2 TGTGCCAGCAGTGGGTGGGAGGGACTAGCGGGAGTGTACAATGAGCAGTTCTTC CASSGWEGLAGVYNEQFF
few TRBJ2-3 TRBD2 TRBV27 TGTGCCAGCGGGGGGGTTACGCAGTATTTT CASGGVTQYF
many TRBJ2-1 TRBD2 TRBV6-2/TRBV6-3 TGTGCCAGCAGCCAACCGACTAGCGGGAGTTTTGAGCAGTTCTTC CASSQPTSGSFEQFF
. TRBJ1-2 TRBD1 TRBV7-4 TGTGCCAGCAGCTTAAGGGGACAGGGTAACTATGGCTACACCTTC CASSLRGQGNYGYTF
many TRBJ1-2 . TRBV5-6 TGTGCCAGCAGCTTGGGACAGTCTTATGGCTACACCTTC CASSLGQSYGYTF
many TRBJ2-7 . TRBV20-1 TGCAGTGCTAGTAACGCAGCCTACGAGCAGTACTTC CSASNAAYEQYF
many TRBJ2-7 . TRBV14 TGTGCCAGCAGCCAACATTGGCGTCATGCAGGGGTCCACGAGCAGTACTTC CASSQHWRHAGVHEQYF
. TRBJ2-3 . TRBV27 TGTGCCAGCAAATGGCGGGGGCACACAGATACGCAGTATTTT CASKWRGHTDTQYF
. TRBJ2-3 TRBD1 TRBV12-3/TRBV12-4 TGTGCCAGCAGTCGTACAGGGGGCACTGATACGCAGTATTTT CASSRTGGTDTQYF
. TRBJ2-1 . TRBV3-1 TGTGCCAGCAGCCGGCAGGGGTCCAATGAGCAGTTCTTC CASSRQGSNEQFF
. TRBJ2-2 . TRBV20-1 TGCAGTGCTCCAAGGGCGGGCTTCACCGGGGAGCTGTTTTTT CSAPRAGFTGELFF
many TRBJ2-5 TRBD2 TRBV7-8 TGTGCCAGCAGCCTTGGGACTAGCGGGGAATTCCAAGAGCCCCAGTACTTC CASSLGTSGEFQEPQYF
. TRBJ1-3 . TRBV6-2/TRBV6-3 TGTGCCACCAAAGGGTGGAACACCATATATTTT CATKGWNTIYF
many TRBJ2-1 . TRBV7-2 TGTGCCAGCAGCCTCCTGCCCTCTTACAATGAGCAGTTCTTC CASSLLPSYNEQFF
many TRBJ2-3 TRBD2 TRBV19 TGTGCCAGTAGTATGGGGACTAGCGGGAGCACAGATACGCAGTATTTT CASSMGTSGSTDTQYF
few TRBJ2-7 . TRBV27 TGTGCCAGCAGTTTTCGGGCAGGGAGTAGCTACGAGCAGTACTTC CASSFRAGSSYEQYF
many TRBJ2-3 . TRBV20-1 TGCAGTGCTAGAGTTGGGACTCCCACAGATACGCAGTATTTT CSARVGTPTDTQYF
many TRBJ2-6 . TRBV7-2 TGTGCCAGCAGCTTACGCGGCAACTCTGGGGCCAACGTCCTGACTTTC CASSLRGNSGANVLTF
. TRBJ2-4 TRBD2 TRBV5-4 TGTGCCAGCAGCTTTAAGGAGCGGGGGCTGGACATTCAGTACTTC CASSFKERGLDIQYF
many TRBJ2-1 TRBD1 TRBV2 TGTGCCAGCAGTGTTGGACAGGGCTACAATGAGCAGTTCTTC CASSVGQGYNEQFF
many TRBJ2-7 TRBD1 TRBV12-5 TGTGCTAGTGCCGACGGACAGGCCTTCTACGAGCAGTACTTC CASADGQAFYEQYF
many TRBJ1-3 . TRBV7-9 TGTGCCAGCAGCTTAGCGCGAAGGATCACCTCTGGAAACACCATATATTTT CASSLARRITSGNTIYF
. TRBJ2-1 TRBD1 TRBV20-1 TGCAGCACCTCGGACAGGGGGCCCTACACTGAGCAGTTCTTC CSTSDRGPYTEQFF